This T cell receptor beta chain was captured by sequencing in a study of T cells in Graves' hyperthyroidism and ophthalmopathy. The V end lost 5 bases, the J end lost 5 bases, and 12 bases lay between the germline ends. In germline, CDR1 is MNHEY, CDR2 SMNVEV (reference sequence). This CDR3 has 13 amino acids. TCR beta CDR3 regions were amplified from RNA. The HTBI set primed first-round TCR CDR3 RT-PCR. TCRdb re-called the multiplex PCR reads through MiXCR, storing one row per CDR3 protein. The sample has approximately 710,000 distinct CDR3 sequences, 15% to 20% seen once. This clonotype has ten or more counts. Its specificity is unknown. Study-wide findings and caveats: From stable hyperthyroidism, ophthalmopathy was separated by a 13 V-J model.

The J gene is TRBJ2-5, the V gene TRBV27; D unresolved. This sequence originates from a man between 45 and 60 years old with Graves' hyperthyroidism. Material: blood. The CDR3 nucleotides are TGTGCCAGCAGTAGCAGACTGGTTGAGACCCAGTACTTC. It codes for CASSSRLVETQYF.